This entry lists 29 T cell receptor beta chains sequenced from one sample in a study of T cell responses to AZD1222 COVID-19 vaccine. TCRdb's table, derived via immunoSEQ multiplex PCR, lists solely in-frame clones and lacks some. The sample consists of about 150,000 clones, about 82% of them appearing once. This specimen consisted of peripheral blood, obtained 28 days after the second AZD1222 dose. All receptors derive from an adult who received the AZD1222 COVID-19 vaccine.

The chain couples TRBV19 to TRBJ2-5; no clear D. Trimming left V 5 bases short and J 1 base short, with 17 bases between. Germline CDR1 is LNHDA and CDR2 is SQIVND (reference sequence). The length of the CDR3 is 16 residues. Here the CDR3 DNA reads TGTGCCAGTAGTTGGCGCACAGCCGGAGCCCAAGAGACCCAGTACTTC. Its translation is CASSWRTAGAQETQYF.

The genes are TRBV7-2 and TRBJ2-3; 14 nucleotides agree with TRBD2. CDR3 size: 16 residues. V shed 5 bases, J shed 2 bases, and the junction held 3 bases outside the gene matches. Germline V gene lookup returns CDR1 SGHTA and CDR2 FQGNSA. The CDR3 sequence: CASSGGLAGVTDTQYF. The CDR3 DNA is TGTGCCAGCAGCGGGGGACTAGCGGGGGTCACAGATACGCAGTATTTT.

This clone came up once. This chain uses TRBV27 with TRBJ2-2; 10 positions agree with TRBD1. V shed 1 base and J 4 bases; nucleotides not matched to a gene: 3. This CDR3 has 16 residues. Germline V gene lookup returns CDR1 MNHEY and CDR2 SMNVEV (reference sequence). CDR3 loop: CASSLFGQGGTGELFF. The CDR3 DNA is TGTGCCAGCAGTTTATTCGGACAGGGGGGCACCGGGGAGCTGTTTTTT.

The CDR3 sequence is CSVETQVYMNTEAFF. Here the CDR3 DNA reads TGCAGCGTTGAAACCCAAGTTTACATGAACACTGAAGCTTTCTTT. The J gene is TRBJ1-1, the V gene TRBV29-1; no clear D gene. Germline lookup yields CDR1 SQVTM and CDR2 ANQGSEA. CDR3 length: 15 residues. V lost 2 bases to trimming and J lost 0 bases, with 13 bases between them.

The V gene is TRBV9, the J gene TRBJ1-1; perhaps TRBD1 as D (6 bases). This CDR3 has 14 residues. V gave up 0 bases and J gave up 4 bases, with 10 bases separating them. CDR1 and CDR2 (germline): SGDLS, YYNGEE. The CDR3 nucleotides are TGTGCCAGCAGCGTAGAAACAGGGTTCACTGAAGCTTTCTTT. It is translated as CASSVETGFTEAFF.

As DNA, the CDR3 is TGTGCCAGCAGTCGGGACAGGGGGAATGGCTACACCTTC. Residues: CASSRDRGNGYTF. The chain uses TRBV12-3 or TRBV12-4 and TRBJ1-2, with 11 bases matching TRBD1. V shed 5 bases, J shed 6 bases, and the junction held 2 bases outside the gene matches. This CDR3 contains 13 residues.

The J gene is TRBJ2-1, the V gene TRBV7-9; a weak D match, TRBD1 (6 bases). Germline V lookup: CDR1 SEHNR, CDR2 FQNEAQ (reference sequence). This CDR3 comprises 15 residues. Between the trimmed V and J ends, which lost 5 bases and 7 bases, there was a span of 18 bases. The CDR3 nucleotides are TGTGCCAGCAGCCAGACAGGCCAACGGGTGAATGAGCAGTTCTTC. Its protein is CASSQTGQRVNEQFF.

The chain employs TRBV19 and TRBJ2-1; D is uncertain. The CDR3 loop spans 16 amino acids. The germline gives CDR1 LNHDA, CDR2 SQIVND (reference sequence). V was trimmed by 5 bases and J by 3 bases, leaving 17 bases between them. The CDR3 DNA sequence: TGTGCCAGTAGTCTGGGATACCCGACCCTCTACAATGAGCAGTTCTTC. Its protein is CASSLGYPTLYNEQFF.

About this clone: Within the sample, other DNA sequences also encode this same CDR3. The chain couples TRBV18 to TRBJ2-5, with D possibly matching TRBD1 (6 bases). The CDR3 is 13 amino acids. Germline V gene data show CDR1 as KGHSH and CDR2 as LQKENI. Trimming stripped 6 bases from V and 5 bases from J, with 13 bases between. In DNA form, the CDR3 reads TGTGCCAGCTCCCCAGGGGTCGGGGAGACCCAGTACTTC. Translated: CASSPGVGETQYF.

This chain's CDR3 is CASSVGTGANEKLFF. In DNA form, the CDR3 reads TGTGCCAGCAGCGTAGGGACAGGAGCTAATGAAAAACTGTTTTTT. The V gene is TRBV9, the J gene TRBJ1-4; 7 nucleotides line up with TRBD1. Germline CDR1 reads SGDLS; CDR2 reads YYNGEE. Unmatched junction bases numbered 2, after V lost 0 bases and J lost 3 bases. CDR3 size: 15 residues.

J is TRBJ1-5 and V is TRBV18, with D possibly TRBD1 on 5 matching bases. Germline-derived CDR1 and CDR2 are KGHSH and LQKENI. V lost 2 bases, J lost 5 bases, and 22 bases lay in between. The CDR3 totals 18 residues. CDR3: CASSPFQPGPQGDQPQHF. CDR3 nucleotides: TGTGCCAGCTCACCATTTCAACCGGGGCCCCAAGGAGATCAGCCCCAGCATTTT.

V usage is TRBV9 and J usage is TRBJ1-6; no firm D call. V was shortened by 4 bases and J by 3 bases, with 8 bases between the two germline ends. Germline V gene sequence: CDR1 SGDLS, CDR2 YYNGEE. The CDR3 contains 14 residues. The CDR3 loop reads CASSRSGYNSPLHF. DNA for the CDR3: TGTGCCAGCAGCCGGTCAGGCTATAATTCACCCCTCCACTTT.

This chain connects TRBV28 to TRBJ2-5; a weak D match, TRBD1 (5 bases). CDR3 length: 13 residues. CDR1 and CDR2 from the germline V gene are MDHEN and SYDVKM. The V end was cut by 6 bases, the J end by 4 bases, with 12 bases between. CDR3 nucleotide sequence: TGTGCCAGCAGAGGGGTAGCCCCAGAGACCCAGTACTTC. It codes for CASRGVAPETQYF. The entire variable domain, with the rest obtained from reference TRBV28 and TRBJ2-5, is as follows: DVKVTQSSRYLVKRTGEKVFLECVQDMDHENMFWYRQDPGLGLRLIYFSYDVKMKEKGDIPEGYSVSREKKERFSLILESASTNQTSMYLCASRGVAPETQYFGPGTRLLVL.

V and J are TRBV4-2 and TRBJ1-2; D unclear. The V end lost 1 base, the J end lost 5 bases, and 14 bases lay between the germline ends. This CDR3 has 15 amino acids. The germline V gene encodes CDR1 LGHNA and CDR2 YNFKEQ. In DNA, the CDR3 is TGTGCCAGCAGCCAAGTCCCCTGGCAGACTTATGGCTACACCTTC. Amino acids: CASSQVPWQTYGYTF.

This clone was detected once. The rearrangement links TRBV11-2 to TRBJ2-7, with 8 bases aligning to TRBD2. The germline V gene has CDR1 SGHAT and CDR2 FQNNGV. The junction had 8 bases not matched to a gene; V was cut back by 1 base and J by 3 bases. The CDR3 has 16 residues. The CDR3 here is CASSLVVLAVDYEQYF. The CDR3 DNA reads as TGTGCCAGCAGCTTAGTCGTACTAGCGGTCGACTACGAGCAGTACTTC. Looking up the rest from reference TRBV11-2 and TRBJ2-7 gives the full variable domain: EAGVAQSPRYKIIEKRQSVAFWCNPISGHATLYWYQQILGQGPKLLIQFQNNGVVDDSQLPKDRFSAERLKGVDSTLKIQPAKLEDSAVYLCASSLVVLAVDYEQYFGPGTRLTVT.

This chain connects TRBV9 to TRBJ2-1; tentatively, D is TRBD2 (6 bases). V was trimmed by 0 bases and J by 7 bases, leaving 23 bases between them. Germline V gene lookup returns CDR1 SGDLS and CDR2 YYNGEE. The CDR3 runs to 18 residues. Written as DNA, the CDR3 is TGTGCCAGCAGCGTAGCTACCCGGGGCGGGGATGGAAGAAATGAGCAGTTCTTC. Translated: CASSVATRGGDGRNEQFF.

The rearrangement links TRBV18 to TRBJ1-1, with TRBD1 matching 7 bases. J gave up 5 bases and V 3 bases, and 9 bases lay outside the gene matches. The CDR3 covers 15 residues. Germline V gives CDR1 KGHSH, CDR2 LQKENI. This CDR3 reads CASSPQTGSRTEAFF. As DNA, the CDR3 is TGTGCCAGCTCACCCCAGACAGGGAGTAGGACTGAAGCTTTCTTT.

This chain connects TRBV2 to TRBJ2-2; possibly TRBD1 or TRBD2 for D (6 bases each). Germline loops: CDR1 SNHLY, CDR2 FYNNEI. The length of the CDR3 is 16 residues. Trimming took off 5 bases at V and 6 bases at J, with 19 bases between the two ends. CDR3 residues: CASSPQGPRGSGELFF. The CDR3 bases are TGTGCCAGCAGTCCACAGGGTCCCCGGGGGTCCGGGGAGCTGTTTTTT.

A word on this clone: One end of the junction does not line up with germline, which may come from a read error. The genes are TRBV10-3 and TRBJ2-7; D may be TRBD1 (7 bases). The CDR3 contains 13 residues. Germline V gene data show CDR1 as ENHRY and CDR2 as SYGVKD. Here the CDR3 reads CAISEPGGTFPAF. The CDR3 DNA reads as TGTGCCATCAGTGAGCCAGGGGGGACTTTCCCCGCCTTC.

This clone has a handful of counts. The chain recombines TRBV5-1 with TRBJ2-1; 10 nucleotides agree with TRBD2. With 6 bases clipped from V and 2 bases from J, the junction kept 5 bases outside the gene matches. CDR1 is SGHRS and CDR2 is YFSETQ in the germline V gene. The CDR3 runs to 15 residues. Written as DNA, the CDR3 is TGCGCCAGCACGGCCGGGACTAGCGCCTACAATGAGCAGTTCTTC. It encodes CASTAGTSAYNEQFF.

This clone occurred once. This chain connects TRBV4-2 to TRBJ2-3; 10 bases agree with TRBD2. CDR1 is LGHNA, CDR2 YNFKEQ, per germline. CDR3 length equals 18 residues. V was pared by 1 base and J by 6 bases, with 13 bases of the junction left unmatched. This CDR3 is CASSQGALAGVGGDTQYF. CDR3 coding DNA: TGTGCCAGCAGCCAAGGAGCCCTAGCGGGAGTAGGAGGGGATACGCAGTATTTT.

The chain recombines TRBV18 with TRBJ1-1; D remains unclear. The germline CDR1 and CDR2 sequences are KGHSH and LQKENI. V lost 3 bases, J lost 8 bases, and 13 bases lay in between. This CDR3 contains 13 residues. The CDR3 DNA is TGTGCCAGCTCACCCTTGACTGATCAGGAAGCTTTCTTT. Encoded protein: CASSPLTDQEAFF.

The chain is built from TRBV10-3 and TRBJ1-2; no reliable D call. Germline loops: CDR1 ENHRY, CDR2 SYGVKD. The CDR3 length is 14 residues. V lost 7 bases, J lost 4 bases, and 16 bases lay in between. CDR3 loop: CAITSTFTSYGYTF. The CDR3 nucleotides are TGTGCCATCACTTCGACATTTACTAGCTATGGCTACACCTTC.

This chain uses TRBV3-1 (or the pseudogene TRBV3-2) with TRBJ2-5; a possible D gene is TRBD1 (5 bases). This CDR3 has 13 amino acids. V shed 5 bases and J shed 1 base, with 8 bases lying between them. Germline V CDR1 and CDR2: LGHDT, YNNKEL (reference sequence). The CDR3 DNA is TGTGCCAGCAGCTCGACAGCCCAAGAGACCCAGTACTTC. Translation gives CASSSTAQETQYF.

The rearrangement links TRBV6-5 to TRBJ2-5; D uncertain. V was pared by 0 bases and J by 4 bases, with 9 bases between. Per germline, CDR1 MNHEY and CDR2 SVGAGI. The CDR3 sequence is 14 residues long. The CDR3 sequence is CASSYSTSGETQYF. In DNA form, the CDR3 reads TGTGCCAGCAGTTACTCGACGTCTGGAGAGACCCAGTACTTC.

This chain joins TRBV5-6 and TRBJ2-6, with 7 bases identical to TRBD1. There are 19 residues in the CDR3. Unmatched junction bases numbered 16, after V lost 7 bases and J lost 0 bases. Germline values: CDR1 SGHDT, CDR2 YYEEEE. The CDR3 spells CASRHRRQGGASGANVLTF. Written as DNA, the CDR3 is TGTGCCAGCCGGCACCGGCGACAGGGCGGTGCCTCTGGGGCCAACGTCCTGACTTTC.

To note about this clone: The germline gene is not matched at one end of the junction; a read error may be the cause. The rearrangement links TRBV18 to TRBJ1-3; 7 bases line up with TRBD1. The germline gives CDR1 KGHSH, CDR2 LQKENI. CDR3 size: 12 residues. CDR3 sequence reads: CASSPRQGQPQF. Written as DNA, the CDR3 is TGTGCCAGCTCCCCGAGACAGGGTCAACCGCAATTT.

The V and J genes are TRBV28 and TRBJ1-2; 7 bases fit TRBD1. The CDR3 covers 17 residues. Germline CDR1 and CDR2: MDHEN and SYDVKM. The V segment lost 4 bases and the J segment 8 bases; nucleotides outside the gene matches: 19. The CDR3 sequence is CASSSPRQGPKFGGYTF. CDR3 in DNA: TGTGCCAGCAGTTCCCCAAGACAGGGCCCGAAATTCGGGGGCTACACCTTC.

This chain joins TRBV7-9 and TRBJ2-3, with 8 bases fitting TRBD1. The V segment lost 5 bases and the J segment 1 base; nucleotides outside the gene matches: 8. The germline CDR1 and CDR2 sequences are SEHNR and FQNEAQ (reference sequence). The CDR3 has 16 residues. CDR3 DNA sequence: TGTGCCAGCAGCCAGACAGGGGATATACGCACAGATACGCAGTATTTT. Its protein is CASSQTGDIRTDTQYF.